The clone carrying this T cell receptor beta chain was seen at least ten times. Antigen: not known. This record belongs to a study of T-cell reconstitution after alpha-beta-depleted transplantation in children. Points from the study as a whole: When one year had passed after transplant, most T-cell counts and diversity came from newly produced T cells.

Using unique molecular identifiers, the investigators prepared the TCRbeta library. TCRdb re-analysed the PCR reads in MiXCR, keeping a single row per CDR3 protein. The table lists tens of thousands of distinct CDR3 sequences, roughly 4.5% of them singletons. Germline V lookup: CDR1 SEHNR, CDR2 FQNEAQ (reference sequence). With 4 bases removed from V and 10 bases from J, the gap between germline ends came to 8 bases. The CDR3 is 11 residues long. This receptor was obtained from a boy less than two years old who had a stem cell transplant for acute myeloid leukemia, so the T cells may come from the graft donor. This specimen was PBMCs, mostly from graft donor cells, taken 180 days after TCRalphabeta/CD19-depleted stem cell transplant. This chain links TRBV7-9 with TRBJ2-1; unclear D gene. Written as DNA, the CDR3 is TGTGCCAGCAGCTCACCGGAAGAGCAGTTCTTC. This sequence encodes CASSSPEEQFF.